The rows below give T cell receptor beta chains drawn from one sample of a study of T cells after posttransplantation cyclophosphamide. Some clones are missing from TCRdb's copy, which holds only in-frame ones; the method was immunoSEQ multiplex PCR. This sample carries 17,000 or so clones, roughly 80% of them seen once, and the ten largest clones take around 29%. Sequenced here: CD8+ T cells sorted from PBMCs, sampled roughly 1,900 days after a stem cell transplant with posttransplant cyclophosphamide. Every receptor here comes from a female patient aged 40 to 50 who received an allogeneic stem cell transplant from a related donor, was CMV-positive, and had no GVHD. Some of the T cells may derive from the graft donor. Both conserved end residues are part of each CDR3. The D gene is left open where the match is weak. Size values are once, few and many counts, or a class for expanded clones, and some rows have none.

v_gene: TRBV4-2
abundance: .
j_gene: TRBJ1-1
d_gene: .
CDR3nt: TGTGCCAGCAGCCAAGATTCAGGGCGCACTGAAGCTTTCTTT
CDR3aa: CASSQDSGRTEAFF

v_gene: TRBV4-1
abundance: .
j_gene: TRBJ2-1
d_gene: TRBD2
CDR3nt: TGCGCCACTGGACTAGCGGGGTCCTACAATGAGCAGTTCTTC
CDR3aa: CATGLAGSYNEQFF

v_gene: TRBV15
abundance: .
j_gene: TRBJ2-5
d_gene: TRBD2
CDR3nt: TGTGCCACCAGCCCTGACCAGCGGGGGGGCCTGCCCCAGTACTTC
CDR3aa: CATSPDQRGGLPQYF

v_gene: TRBV5-8
abundance: .
j_gene: TRBJ1-1
d_gene: .
CDR3nt: TGTGCCAGCAGCAGTTACAGGGTATTGAACACTGAAGCTTTCTTT
CDR3aa: CASSSYRVLNTEAFF

v_gene: TRBV5-6
abundance: .
j_gene: TRBJ1-6
d_gene: TRBD1
CDR3nt: TGTGCCAGCAGCTTGGTACAGGGGGCCAGCTCCTATAATTCACCCCTCCACTTT
CDR3aa: CASSLVQGASSYNSPLHF

v_gene: TRBV27
abundance: medium-sized
j_gene: TRBJ2-3
d_gene: .
CDR3nt: TGTGCCAGCAGATTAATGCCTTCGACTGGGGATACGCAGTATTTT
CDR3aa: CASRLMPSTGDTQYF

v_gene: TRBV7-8
abundance: .
j_gene: TRBJ2-3
d_gene: .
CDR3nt: TGTGCCAGCAGCTTAAGTATGGGGACTGGGGTCACAGATACGCAGTATTTT
CDR3aa: CASSLSMGTGVTDTQYF

v_gene: TRBV9
abundance: .
j_gene: TRBJ1-1
d_gene: .
CDR3nt: TGTGCCAGCAGCTCCTCGGACCGAGGGAGGGGGACTGAAGCTTTCTTT
CDR3aa: CASSSSDRGRGTEAFF

v_gene: TRBV11-2
abundance: .
j_gene: TRBJ1-5
d_gene: .
CDR3nt: TGTGCCAGCAGCTTAGGACAAGGAACAAGCAATCAGCCCCAGCATTTT
CDR3aa: CASSLGQGTSNQPQHF

v_gene: TRBV7-2
abundance: .
j_gene: TRBJ2-5
d_gene: .
CDR3nt: TGTGCCAGCAGCTTAGTATACGGGGATAGGGGGGAGACCCAGTACTTC
CDR3aa: CASSLVYGDRGETQYF

v_gene: TRBV29-1
abundance: few
j_gene: TRBJ2-7
d_gene: .
CDR3nt: TGCAGCGTTGAAGAGGAGGGAAGTCCTGCCTACGAGCAGTACTTC
CDR3aa: CSVEEEGSPAYEQYF

v_gene: TRBV6-5
abundance: few
j_gene: TRBJ1-2
d_gene: TRBD1
CDR3nt: TGTGCCAGCAGTCGACAGGGGAATGGCTACACCTTC
CDR3aa: CASSRQGNGYTF

v_gene: TRBV9
abundance: .
j_gene: TRBJ1-2
d_gene: TRBD1
CDR3nt: TGTGCCAGCAGCGCCAACGACAGGGACTATGGCTACACCTTC
CDR3aa: CASSANDRDYGYTF

v_gene: TRBV29-1
abundance: .
j_gene: TRBJ2-7
d_gene: .
CDR3nt: TGCAGCGTTGACGCAGGTCCCTACGAGCAGTACTTC
CDR3aa: CSVDAGPYEQYF

v_gene: TRBV28
abundance: .
j_gene: TRBJ2-7
d_gene: TRBD1
CDR3nt: TGTGCCAGCAGTGCGCGGGACAGGATCTACGAGCAGTACTTC
CDR3aa: CASSARDRIYEQYF

v_gene: TRBV5-1
abundance: medium-sized
j_gene: TRBJ1-3
d_gene: TRBD1
CDR3nt: TGCGCCAGCAGCAGCCCAGGGGGCTCTGGAAACACCATATATTTT
CDR3aa: CASSSPGGSGNTIYF

v_gene: TRBV7-2
abundance: .
j_gene: TRBJ2-7
d_gene: TRBD1
CDR3nt: TGTGCCAGCAGCGAGGGACAGGGGCCCTACGAGCAGTACTTC
CDR3aa: CASSEGQGPYEQYF

v_gene: TRBV9
abundance: .
j_gene: TRBJ2-5
d_gene: TRBD1
CDR3nt: TGTGCCAGCAGCAACGGGCGGACAGGGGGCTGGGAGACCCAGTACTTC
CDR3aa: CASSNGRTGGWETQYF